The entry that follows covers one TCR beta chain sequence. The data derive from a study of cytomegalovirus exposure and HLA in healthy donors. With 60 Vbeta and 13 Jbeta primers, the PCR was carried out. TCRdb keeps only in-frame clones here, not all; method: immunoSEQ multiplex PCR. The repertoire holds 100,000 to 120,000 clones, with 65% to 80% as singletons. Germline-derived CDR1 and CDR2 are KGHSH and LQKENI. CDR3 length: 12 amino acids. Trimming pared 5 bases from V and 8 bases from J, leaving 12 bases between. Sequenced: PBMCs. The sequence came from a woman aged 55-70 years in good health and CMV-seropositive. The rearrangement links TRBV18 to TRBJ1-2, with D maybe TRBD1 (6 bases). The CDR3: CASSDRPQGYTF. CDR3 bases: TGTGCCAGCTCAGACAGGCCTCAGGGCTACACCTTC.